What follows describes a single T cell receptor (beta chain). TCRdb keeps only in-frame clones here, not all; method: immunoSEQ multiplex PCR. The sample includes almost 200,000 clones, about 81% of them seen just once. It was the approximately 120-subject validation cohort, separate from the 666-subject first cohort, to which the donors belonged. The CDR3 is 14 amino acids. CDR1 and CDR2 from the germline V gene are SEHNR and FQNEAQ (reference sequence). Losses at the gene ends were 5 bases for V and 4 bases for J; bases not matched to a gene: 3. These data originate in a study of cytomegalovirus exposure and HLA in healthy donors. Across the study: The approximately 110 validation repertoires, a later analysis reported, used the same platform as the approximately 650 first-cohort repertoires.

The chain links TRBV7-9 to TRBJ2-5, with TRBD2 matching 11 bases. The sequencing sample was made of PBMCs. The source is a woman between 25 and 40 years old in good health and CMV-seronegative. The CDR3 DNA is TGTGCCAGCAGCCCCGGACTAGCGGGAGAGACCCAGTACTTC. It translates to CASSPGLAGETQYF.